The present entry profiles one TCR beta chain with its context. The sample originates from a study of OX40 agonist ivuxolimab in advanced cancers. The CDR3 has 13 residues. V lost 10 bases and J 0 bases, leaving 11 bases between the germline ends. Germline assignment: CDR1 LNHDA and CDR2 SQIVND (reference sequence). The repertoire was sequenced with immunoSEQ multiplex PCR; TCRdb's copy has only in-frame clones and lacks some. The sample carries tens of thousands of clones, 85% to 95% recorded once. The sequencing here drew on CD4+ or CD8+ T cells sorted from blood, taken in a trial of the OX40 agonist ivuxolimab. This TCR came from an adult with an advanced solid tumor such as melanoma, head and neck, liver or kidney cancer. J is TRBJ2-3 and V is TRBV19; D is ambiguous. The CDR3 loop is CATKGFSTDTQYF. CDR3 sequence (DNA): TGTGCCACCAAAGGCTTTAGCACAGATACGCAGTATTTT.